A single sample gave rise to the 27 T cell receptor beta chains below, sequenced in a study of blood T cell repertoires in COVID-19. The assay was immunoSEQ multiplex PCR, and TCRdb's table has in-frame clones only and misses some. This sample has under 95,000 clones; 75% to 95% occur once, and the top ten carry around 4%. Material for sequencing was peripheral blood. Every receptor here comes from a woman in her forties or fifties in a cohort sampled during active COVID-19.

Comment on this clone: Other DNA sequences in this sample translate to the same CDR3. This chain connects TRBV6-5 to TRBJ1-1, with D hard to call. Trimming pared 0 bases from V and 0 bases from J, leaving 8 bases between. Looked up from germline, CDR1 is MNHEY and CDR2 is SVGAGI. This CDR3 is 15 amino acids long. In nucleotides, the CDR3 is TGTGCCAGCAGTTACTCGAGCCAGGTGAACACTGAAGCTTTCTTT. Protein product: CASSYSSQVNTEAFF.

The chain couples TRBV11-2 to TRBJ1-2; the match to TRBD1 covers 7 bases. The germline gives CDR1 SGHAT, CDR2 FQNNGV. V gave up 6 bases and J gave up 1 base; unmatched junction bases: 14. This CDR3 is 17 amino acids long. The CDR3 sequence: CASRNYRGPSVNYGYTF. In DNA form, the CDR3 reads TGTGCCAGCAGAAACTACAGGGGACCATCGGTTAACTATGGCTACACCTTC.

The V gene is TRBV12-3 or TRBV12-4, the J gene TRBJ2-5; TRBD2 is a possible D gene (6 bases). The CDR3 is made up of 12 amino acids. V lost 4 bases and J 13 bases, leaving 16 bases between the germline ends. CDR3 sequence: CASSSPGLRPYF. In DNA form, the CDR3 reads TGTGCCAGCAGTTCTCCGGGACTTCGGCCGTACTTC.

The rearrangement uses TRBV9 and TRBJ1-6; the match to TRBD1 covers 10 bases. This CDR3 has 15 residues. CDR1 is SGDLS and CDR2 is YYNGEE in the germline V gene. J lost 9 bases, V lost 0 bases, and 3 bases had no gene match. The CDR3 sequence is CASSVGTGGSSPLHF. The CDR3 DNA sequence: TGTGCCAGCAGCGTAGGGACAGGGGGGAGTTCACCCCTCCACTTT.

The rearrangement links TRBV6-5 to TRBJ2-7; TRBD1 agrees at 8 bases. The junction had 8 bases not matched to a gene; V was cut back by 6 bases and J by 1 base. The CDR3 is made up of 15 amino acids. Germline V CDR1 and CDR2: MNHEY, SVGAGI. The CDR3 here is CASRAGQDASYEQYF. The CDR3 DNA reads TGTGCCAGCAGGGCGGGACAGGATGCATCCTACGAGCAGTACTTC.

The chain couples TRBV28 to TRBJ1-1; a weak D match, TRBD1 (5 bases). The germline CDR1 and CDR2 sequences are MDHEN and SYDVKM. The CDR3 runs 13 residues. The V end lost 6 bases, the J end lost 4 bases, and 12 bases lay between the germline ends. CDR3 sequence reads: CASRIQQATEAFF. CDR3 nucleotide sequence: TGTGCCAGCAGAATTCAACAGGCCACTGAAGCTTTCTTT.

The rearrangement uses TRBV6-4 and TRBJ1-2; 10 nucleotides line up with TRBD1. The CDR3 is 19 residues long. Germline V gene data show CDR1 as MRHNA and CDR2 as SNTAGT. The J segment lost 1 base and the V segment lost 6 bases, leaving 17 bases of the junction unmatched. The CDR3 loop is CASRDTSGTGDPFNYGYTF. In DNA, the CDR3 is TGTGCCAGCAGGGATACCTCCGGGACAGGGGACCCTTTTAACTATGGCTACACCTTC.

The CDR3 DNA sequence: TGCGCCGCCGGGACTAGCGGGAGGGCTCCGCACTCCTACGAGCAGTACTTC. Translating it yields CAAGTSGRAPHSYEQYF. This chain joins TRBV10-2 and TRBJ2-7, with TRBD2 identical over 16 bases. V lost 11 bases to trimming and J lost 0 bases; unmatched junction nucleotides: 10. Germline V gene sequence: CDR1 WSHSY, CDR2 SAAADI. This CDR3 is 17 amino acids long.

This rearrangement joins TRBV19 to TRBJ1-1; maybe TRBD1 (5 bases). Germline-derived CDR1 and CDR2 are LNHDA and SQIVND (reference sequence). Trimming took 3 bases from V and 0 from J, leaving 11 bases between them. This CDR3 has 15 amino acids. The CDR3 nucleotides read TGTGCCAGTAGTATCACAGGTGGAATGAACACTGAAGCTTTCTTT. This gives the protein CASSITGGMNTEAFF. Together with reference TRBV19 and TRBJ1-1, the CDR3 gives the full variable domain: DGGITQSPKYLFRKEGQNVTLSCEQNLNHDAMYWYRQDPGQGLRLIYYSQIVNDFQKGDIAEGYSVSREKKESFPLTVTSAQKNPTAFYLCASSITGGMNTEAFFGQGTRLTVV.

This chain joins TRBV5-3 and TRBJ2-7; a weak D match, TRBD1 (6 bases). TRBV5-3 is given ORF status, its function remaining uncertain. V was shortened by 4 bases and J by 9 bases, with 23 bases between the two germline ends. This CDR3 region has 15 residues. The CDR3 is CARSPPRDIRVGQYF. For the CDR3, the DNA is TGTGCCAGAAGCCCCCCCCGGGACATACGAGTCGGGCAGTACTTC.

This chain connects TRBV2 to TRBJ1-4; 7 nucleotides agree with TRBD1. CDR3 length: 13 residues. Trimming cost V 7 bases and J 5 bases; bases outside gene matches: 4. CDR1 SNHLY and CDR2 FYNNEI come from the germline V gene. CDR3 bases: TGTGCCAGCATAGACAGGGTGAATGAAAAACTGTTTTTT. The encoded protein is CASIDRVNEKLFF.

The chain carries TRBV6-6 and TRBJ1-3; D not resolved. Between the trimmed V and J ends, which lost 5 bases and 0 bases, there was a span of 11 bases. Germline values: CDR1 MNHNY, CDR2 SVGAGI (reference sequence). The CDR3 is made up of 15 amino acids. The CDR3: CASSDQTTSGNTIYF. CDR3 in DNA: TGTGCCAGCAGTGACCAGACAACCTCTGGAAACACCATATATTTT.

The chain recombines TRBV5-1 with TRBJ1-1; D gene unclear. Per germline, CDR1 SGHRS and CDR2 YFSETQ. The CDR3 extends over 14 amino acids. Between the trimmed V and J ends, which lost 7 bases and 1 base, there was a span of 14 bases. CDR3 loop: CASRRGLENTEAFF. In DNA form, the CDR3 reads TGCGCCAGCCGGCGAGGGTTGGAGAACACTGAAGCTTTCTTT.

This clone occurred a few times. The chain couples TRBV6-2 or TRBV6-3 to TRBJ2-7, with 11 bases fitting TRBD2. V shed 0 bases, J shed 3 bases, and the junction held 1 base outside the gene matches. Looked up from germline, CDR1 is MNHEY and CDR2 is SVGEGT. The CDR3 is 15 amino acids. The CDR3 is CASSYSGLADYEQYF. The CDR3 nucleotides are TGTGCCAGCAGTTACTCGGGACTAGCGGACTACGAGCAGTACTTC.

V is TRBV3-1 (or the pseudogene TRBV3-2) and J is TRBJ2-3, with 7 bases matching TRBD2. CDR3 size: 15 residues. Germline CDR1 and CDR2: LGHDT and YNNKEL (reference sequence). Trimming at V came to 5 bases and at J to 0 bases, leaving 5 bases not matched to a gene. The CDR3 coding sequence is TGTGCCAGCAGCTTGGCCGGGGGGAGCACAGATACGCAGTATTTT. Amino acid sequence: CASSLAGGSTDTQYF.

The chain uses TRBV5-6 and TRBJ2-5; D not resolved. CDR3 length: 15 residues. Per the germline V gene, CDR1 is SGHDT and CDR2 is YYEEEE. Trimming shortened V by 1 base and J by 2 bases, and 12 bases separated the two germline ends. In DNA form, the CDR3 reads TGTGCCAGCAGCTTGCCGGGTGGAAGGCAAGAGACCCAGTACTTC. Translation gives CASSLPGGRQETQYF.

This chain connects TRBV7-3 to TRBJ2-2; tentatively, D is TRBD2 (6 bases). This CDR3 is built from 16 residues. Between the trimmed V and J ends, which lost 0 bases and 3 bases, there was a span of 11 bases. Germline V gives CDR1 SGHTA, CDR2 FQGTGA. The CDR3 DNA follows: TGTGCCAGCAGCTTAACAGGACTACACTACACCGGGGAGCTGTTTTTT. This encodes CASSLTGLHYTGELFF.

The chain joins TRBV10-3 to TRBJ1-4; no reliable D call. Trimming left V 7 bases short and J 5 bases short, with 11 bases between. The CDR3 loop spans 13 amino acids. Germline-derived CDR1 and CDR2 are ENHRY and SYGVKD. DNA of the CDR3: TGTGCCATCACCGGAGGGTTAAATGAAAAACTGTTTTTT. Encoded protein: CAITGGLNEKLFF.

This chain links TRBV6-5 with TRBJ2-1; TRBD2 agrees at 7 bases. The CDR3 is made up of 13 amino acids. CDR1 and CDR2 from the germline V gene are MNHEY and SVGAGI. Losses at the gene ends were 8 bases for V and 3 bases for J; bases not matched to a gene: 4. The CDR3 here is CASGDYNYNEQFF. DNA for the CDR3: TGTGCCAGCGGGGACTATAACTACAATGAGCAGTTCTTC.

The rearrangement links TRBV9 to TRBJ2-2, with D possibly matching TRBD2 (7 bases). Germline CDR1 SGDLS, CDR2 YYNGEE. Trimming shortened V by 2 bases and J by 4 bases, and 21 bases separated the two germline ends. CDR3 length equals 18 residues. CDR3 region: CASSVNLGGGIGTGELFF. Here the CDR3 DNA reads TGTGCCAGCAGCGTTAACCTAGGCGGGGGCATTGGCACCGGGGAGCTGTTTTTT.

V usage is TRBV24-1 and J usage is TRBJ1-1; TRBD1 aligns across 7 bases. Germline V gene data show CDR1 as KGHDR and CDR2 as SFDVKD. The CDR3 loop spans 16 amino acids. J gave up 5 bases and V 5 bases, and 13 bases lay outside the gene matches. CDR3 coding DNA: TGTGCCACCAGTGCGAAAGGGGGCGCTCCGGATACTGAAGCTTTCTTT. This translates into CATSAKGGAPDTEAFF.

This clone was counted a single time. The rearrangement uses TRBV27 and TRBJ2-7; D unresolved. This CDR3 region has 14 residues. V was cut by 5 bases and J by 2 bases, with 13 bases left in between. Germline V gives CDR1 MNHEY, CDR2 SMNVEV (reference sequence). CDR3 sequence reads: CASSPAGGAYEQYF. In nucleotides, the CDR3 is TGTGCCAGCAGTCCCGCCGGCGGAGCCTACGAGCAGTACTTC.

The chain employs TRBV10-3 and TRBJ2-1; 9 bases align to TRBD2. This CDR3 is built from 16 residues. Germline V gene data show CDR1 as ENHRY and CDR2 as SYGVKD. Unmatched junction bases numbered 8, after V lost 1 base and J lost 7 bases. CDR3 loop: CAISELAGDIKNEQFF. CDR3 sequence (DNA): TGTGCCATCAGTGAGTTAGCGGGAGACATAAAGAATGAGCAGTTCTTC.

This sequence joins TRBV10-3 and TRBJ1-2, with D possibly TRBD1 on 5 matching bases. Germline CDR1 reads ENHRY; CDR2 reads SYGVKD. V lost 10 bases to trimming and J lost 4 bases, with 25 bases between them. This CDR3 spans 16 amino acids. CDR3 in amino acids: CATNPQQGTSTYGYTF. CDR3 bases: TGTGCCACCAACCCCCAGCAGGGTACGTCCACCTATGGCTACACCTTC.

This rearrangement joins TRBV7-2 to TRBJ2-7; no definite D call. The CDR3 has 13 amino acids. Germline loops: CDR1 SGHTA, CDR2 FQGNSA. Trimming stripped 2 bases from V and 1 base from J, with 6 bases between. This chain's CDR3 is CASSLTQSYEQYF. The CDR3 DNA follows: TGTGCCAGCAGCTTAACACAGTCCTACGAGCAGTACTTC.

The CDR3 is CASTSARDRASDTQYF. As DNA, the CDR3 is TGTGCCAGCACCTCGGCCCGGGACAGGGCATCCGATACGCAGTATTTT. The V and J genes are TRBV7-9 and TRBJ2-3; TRBD1 aligns across 9 bases. Germline CDR1 and CDR2: SEHNR and FQNEAQ (reference sequence). V lost 7 bases and J lost 6; bases outside the gene matches: 14. The CDR3 spans 16 residues.

This chain connects TRBV13 to TRBJ1-2; D possibly corresponds to TRBD1 (6 bases). Germline-derived CDR1 and CDR2 are PRHDT and FYEKMQ (reference sequence). V was cut by 0 bases and J by 3 bases, with 14 bases left in between. The length of the CDR3 is 16 residues. CDR3 residues: CASSLGLGGQYYGYTF. CDR3 in DNA: TGTGCCAGCAGCTTAGGGTTGGGGGGGCAATACTATGGCTACACCTTC.